The TCR beta chain described here comes from a study of identical twins. Unique molecular identifiers were in the cDNA, with template-switch universal primer binding. One entry per CDR3 protein results from TCRdb running MiXCR on the 5' RACE reads. The data contain about 1.7 million distinct CDR3 sequences, around 29% of them singletons. This CDR3 comprises 12 residues. Germline values: CDR1 SQVTM, CDR2 ANQGSEA. The J segment lost 12 bases and the V segment lost 7 bases, leaving 8 bases of the junction unmatched. This clonotype was seen more than once but under ten times. Sequences were obtained from cord blood. The chain joins TRBV29-1 to TRBJ2-1; TRBD2 aligns across 11 bases. The sequence derives from a newborn girl in good health. CDR3 in amino acids: CSGGLAGRGQFF. Written as DNA, the CDR3 is TGCAGCGGTGGACTAGCGGGTCGGGGGCAGTTCTTC.